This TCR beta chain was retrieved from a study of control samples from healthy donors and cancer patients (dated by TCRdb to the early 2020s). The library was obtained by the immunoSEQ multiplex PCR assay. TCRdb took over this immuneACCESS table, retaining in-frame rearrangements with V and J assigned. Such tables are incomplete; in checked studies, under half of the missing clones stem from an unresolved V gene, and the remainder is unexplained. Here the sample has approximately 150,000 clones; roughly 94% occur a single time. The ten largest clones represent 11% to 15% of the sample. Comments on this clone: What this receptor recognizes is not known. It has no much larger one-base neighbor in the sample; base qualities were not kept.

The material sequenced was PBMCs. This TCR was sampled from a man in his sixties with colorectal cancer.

The DNA sequence follows: TGTGCCAGCAGCCCCCCGGCTGATCAGCCCCAGCATTTT. Its amino acids are CASSPPADQPQHF. The chain uses TRBV6-2 or TRBV6-3 and TRBJ1-5, with the D gene not clear enough to name. The CDR3 starts with the cysteine, ends with the phenylalanine, and has 13 residues. Of the read, only the CDR3 DNA is kept; its 39 bases are in frame from base 1. V is reduced by 6 bases and J by 5 bases, leaving a spacing of 11 bases between them. Per the germline V gene, MNHEY is the CDR1 and SVGEGT is the CDR2.